This T cell receptor (beta chain) was obtained from a study of T-cell memory formation after mild COVID-19. Using constant-segment primers, 5'RACE produced TCR alpha and TCR beta cDNA libraries carrying sample barcodes and UMIs. A single record per CDR3 protein comes from TCRdb applying MiXCR to the 5' RACE reads. The data show about 110,000 distinct CDR3 sequences, 14% seen once. The CDR3 is 14 residues long. Germline V lookup: CDR1 SGHRS, CDR2 YFSETQ. Trimming cost V 0 bases and J 7 bases, with 11 bases left between them. The clonotype was recovered from a man aged 18-30 years who had mild COVID-19 (a few samples of this study predate the infection). Cell type and time point are not known. The chain couples TRBV5-1 to TRBJ2-1; a possible D gene is TRBD1 (6 bases). The sample taken for sequencing was PBMCs or a T cell subset sorted from them (not recorded which). CDR3: CASSLGSGENEQFF. In DNA form, the CDR3 reads TGCGCCAGCAGCTTGGGATCAGGGGAAAATGAGCAGTTCTTC.